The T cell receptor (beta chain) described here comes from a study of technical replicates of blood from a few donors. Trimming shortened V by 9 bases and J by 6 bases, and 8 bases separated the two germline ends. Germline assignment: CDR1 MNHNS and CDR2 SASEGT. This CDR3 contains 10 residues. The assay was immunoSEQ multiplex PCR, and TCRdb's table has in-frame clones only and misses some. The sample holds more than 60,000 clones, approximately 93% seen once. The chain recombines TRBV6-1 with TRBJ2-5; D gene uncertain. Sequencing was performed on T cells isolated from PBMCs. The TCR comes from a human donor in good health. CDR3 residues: CARSRKTQYF. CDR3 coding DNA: TGTGCCAGATCTAGGAAGACCCAGTACTTC.